A single sample gave rise to the 26 T cell receptor beta chains below, sequenced in a study of CD8 T cells in Susac syndrome. The authors reverse transcribed about 0.45 to 1 ug RNA with random hexamers. TCRdb re-derived calls from the immunoSEQ multiplex PCR reads in MiXCR, one entry per CDR3 protein. The table lists 95,000 to 150,000 distinct CDR3 sequences, 90% to 95% of them singletons, with 0.28% in the top ten. The sequencing sample was made of CD8+ T cells from PBMCs. All receptors derive from a human donor with Susac syndrome.

The chain employs TRBV9 and TRBJ2-3; D may correspond to TRBD1 or TRBD2 (6 bases each). The V gene lost 6 bases and the J gene lost 1 base, with 15 bases spanning the gap. The CDR3 totals 15 residues. CDR1 and CDR2 (germline): SGDLS, YYNGEE. The CDR3 nucleotides read TGTGCCAGCACACCGGGGGCAGGACGCACAGATACGCAGTATTTT. Translating gives CASTPGAGRTDTQYF.

The V gene is TRBV7-9, the J gene TRBJ2-3; tentative D call: TRBD1 (6 bases). The CDR3 loop spans 15 amino acids. Germline V gene data show CDR1 as SEHNR and CDR2 as FQNEAQ (reference sequence). The V end was cut by 0 bases, the J end by 2 bases, with 9 bases between. Here the CDR3 reads CASSLAQGTTDTQYF. In DNA form, the CDR3 reads TGTGCCAGCAGCTTAGCGCAGGGGACCACAGATACGCAGTATTTT.

The chain couples TRBV13 to TRBJ2-5; 8 bases match TRBD2. CDR1 and CDR2 (germline): PRHDT, FYEKMQ (reference sequence). The CDR3 consists of 16 residues. J gave up 0 bases and V 5 bases, and 8 bases lay outside the gene matches. The CDR3 DNA sequence: TGTGCCAGCAGCCCTCGTGGCGGGGGGTACCAAGAGACCCAGTACTTC. Amino acid sequence: CASSPRGGGYQETQYF.

The chain combines TRBV7-2 with TRBJ2-7; the match to TRBD2 covers 9 bases. The CDR3 contains 17 residues. Germline V gene sequence: CDR1 SGHTA, CDR2 FQGNSA. V shed 1 base, J shed 6 bases, and the junction held 13 bases outside the gene matches. In DNA, the CDR3 is TGTGCCAGCAGCTTAGGATGGCGGGGGGGCGGTTTCAGCGAGCAGTACTTC. Encoded protein: CASSLGWRGGGFSEQYF.

This clonotype has a handful of counts. The junction does not match germline at one end; this may be a read error. The V call is TRBV5-1, the J call TRBJ2-5, with 8 nucleotides matching TRBD2. This CDR3 region has 14 residues. Germline CDR1 SGHRS, CDR2 YFSETQ. The CDR3 DNA reads as TGCGCCAGCAGCTATATGGGACTAGGGGAGACTCAGTACTTC. Residues: CASSYMGLGETQYF.

The genes are TRBV9 and TRBJ1-2; a weak D match, TRBD1 (6 bases). This CDR3 contains 15 residues. The germline V gene encodes CDR1 SGDLS and CDR2 YYNGEE. V was clipped by 0 bases and J by 8 bases, with 17 bases between them. CDR3 coding DNA: TGTGCCAGCAGCGTAGTGGCCGGGGGGCAGGACGGCTACACCTTC. Amino acids: CASSVVAGGQDGYTF.

This chain links TRBV15 with TRBJ2-7; D not certain. There are 14 residues in the CDR3. V was cut by 5 bases and J by 0 bases, with 11 bases left in between. CDR1 and CDR2 (germline): LNHNV, YYDKDF (reference sequence). The CDR3 DNA reads as TGTGCCACCAGCGGGAAGGGTAGCTCCTACGAGCAGTACTTC. Translating it yields CATSGKGSSYEQYF.

The rearrangement links TRBV19 to TRBJ1-2; D not resolved. V lost 2 bases and J 8 bases, leaving 18 bases between the germline ends. Germline V gene lookup returns CDR1 LNHDA and CDR2 SQIVND (reference sequence). CDR3 length: 15 amino acids. CDR3 nucleotide sequence: TGTGCCAGTAGTATACCCGGCCCGTCTCCGCGGGGCTACACCTTC. Translated, it gives CASSIPGPSPRGYTF.

J is TRBJ2-7 and V is TRBV4-1; 10 bases align to TRBD1. CDR3 length equals 15 residues. CDR1 is MGHRA and CDR2 is YSYEKL in the germline V gene. The junction had 4 bases not matched to a gene; V was cut back by 2 bases and J by 3 bases. CDR3 DNA: TGCGCCAGCAGCCAAACGACAGGGGGCGGCTACGAGCAGTACTTC. Protein: CASSQTTGGGYEQYF.

The chain links TRBV28 to TRBJ1-2, with TRBD1 as a possible D gene (6 bases). V gave up 6 bases and J gave up 8 bases, with 16 bases separating them. The CDR3 totals 13 residues. CDR1 is MDHEN and CDR2 is SYDVKM in the germline V gene. CDR3 sequence reads: CASSLTGLGGYTF. The CDR3 DNA is TGTGCCAGCAGCCTGACAGGTTTAGGCGGCTACACCTTC.

This chain links TRBV9 with TRBJ2-6; D is uncertain. The CDR3 spans 12 residues. V lost 7 bases and J lost 4, with 6 bases in between. In germline, CDR1 is SGDLS, CDR2 YYNGEE. In DNA, the CDR3 is TGTGCCAGCGCAAGGGGGGCCAACGTCCTGACTTTC. Protein product: CASARGANVLTF.

The chain combines TRBV6-6 with TRBJ2-2; the D is unclear. Trimming stripped 9 bases from V and 0 bases from J, with 8 bases between. This CDR3 has 13 amino acids. The germline V gene has CDR1 MNHNY and CDR2 SVGAGI (reference sequence). The CDR3 is CASAQPNTGELFF. CDR3 in DNA: TGTGCCAGTGCCCAACCGAACACCGGGGAGCTGTTTTTT.

The chain combines TRBV12-5 with TRBJ1-1, with D hard to call. V was clipped by 3 bases and J by 0 bases, with 8 bases between them. CDR1 is LGHNT, CDR2 FRNRAP, per germline. This CDR3 region has 14 residues. In DNA form, the CDR3 reads TGTGCTAGTGGTTTCGAGCGGCTGAACACTGAAGCTTTCTTT. Its translation is CASGFERLNTEAFF.

This chain connects TRBV9 to TRBJ1-1, with D uncertain. Trimming removed 0 bases at V and 0 bases at J, with 6 bases between. The CDR3 contains 14 residues. CDR1 and CDR2 from the germline V gene are SGDLS and YYNGEE. CDR3 sequence (DNA): TGTGCCAGCAGCGTAGCGGGGATGAACACTGAAGCTTTCTTT. The encoded protein is CASSVAGMNTEAFF.

The chain couples TRBV2 to TRBJ2-7; D unresolved. CDR3 size: 11 residues. CDR1 SNHLY and CDR2 FYNNEI come from the germline V gene. V was trimmed by 4 bases and J by 6 bases, leaving 7 bases between them. The chain's CDR3 is CASSGSPEQYF. The CDR3 region has the DNA TGTGCCAGCAGTGGATCGCCCGAGCAGTACTTC.

V and J are TRBV11-2 and TRBJ2-5; no clear D. Germline CDR1 SGHAT, CDR2 FQNNGV. V dropped 5 bases and J dropped 5 bases, with 12 bases sitting between them. The CDR3 loop spans 13 amino acids. Written as DNA, the CDR3 is TGTGCCAGCAGCCTGGGCTTTAGGGAGACCCAGTACTTC. Translating it yields CASSLGFRETQYF.

This chain uses TRBV20-1 with TRBJ1-5, with unresolved D. V was trimmed by 6 bases and J by 0 bases, leaving 12 bases between them. The CDR3 spans 14 residues. Germline assignment: CDR1 DFQATT and CDR2 SNEGSKA (reference sequence). Here the CDR3 DNA reads TGCAGTGCGCTGCCGATGGATAGCAATCAGCCCCAGCATTTT. Amino acid sequence: CSALPMDSNQPQHF.

For this clonotype: Germline and junction disagree at one end, which may indicate a read error. The chain uses TRBV12-3 or TRBV12-4 and TRBJ1-5; D might be TRBD1 (6 bases). CDR3 length equals 13 residues. CDR3 nucleotides: TGTGCCAGCAGTTTGGACAGCAGTCAGCCCCAGCATTTT. It is translated as CASSLDSSQPQHF.

This clonotype was recorded only once. This chain joins TRBV2 and TRBJ2-2, with TRBD2 matching over 9 bases. The CDR3 runs to 17 residues. Germline values: CDR1 SNHLY, CDR2 FYNNEI. Trimming removed 2 bases from V and 2 bases from J; junction bases left unmatched: 6. CDR3 amino acids: CASSESSGGHNTGELFF. The CDR3 region has the DNA TGTGCCAGCAGTGAAAGCAGCGGGGGGCACAACACCGGGGAGCTGTTTTTT.

The chain joins TRBV6-2 or TRBV6-3 to TRBJ2-3; 8 nucleotides match TRBD2. Germline values: CDR1 MNHEY, CDR2 SVGEGT. CDR3 length: 17 residues. Trimming took 6 bases from V and 3 from J; bases not matched to a gene: 14. CDR3: CASRTPRGGSVTDTQYF. The CDR3 DNA reads TGTGCCAGCAGGACCCCTCGGGGGGGCTCGGTGACAGATACGCAGTATTTT.

A word on this clonotype: At one end, the junction sequence differs from germline, possibly due to a read error. V gene TRBV7-9 combines with J gene TRBJ1-5, with D unclear. The V gene's germline CDR1 is SEHNR and CDR2 FQNEAQ (reference sequence). The CDR3 spans 14 residues. CDR3 nucleotide sequence: TGTGCCAGCAGTTTAGACGGGTTCAATCAGCCCCAGCATTTT. It is translated as CASSLDGFNQPQHF. The entire variable domain, with the rest obtained from reference TRBV7-9 and TRBJ1-5, is as follows: DTGVSQNPRHKITKRGQNVTFRCDPISEHNRLYWYRQTLGQGPEFLTYFQNEAQLEKSRLLSDRFSAERPKGSFSTLEIQRTEQGDSAMYLCASSLDGFNQPQHFGDGTRLSIL.

The chain combines TRBV9 with TRBJ2-5, with 10 nucleotides matching TRBD2. This CDR3 has 14 amino acids. The V gene's germline CDR1 is SGDLS and CDR2 YYNGEE. After removal of 2 bases from V and 9 bases from J, the junction contained 7 bases not matched to a gene. The CDR3 is CASSVSGGPEAQYF. CDR3 sequence (DNA): TGTGCCAGCAGCGTTAGCGGGGGGCCGGAGGCCCAGTACTTC.

V and J are TRBV29-1 and TRBJ2-5; 7 bases map to TRBD1. Germline loops: CDR1 SQVTM, CDR2 ANQGSEA. Trimming took 6 bases from V and 5 from J; bases not matched to a gene: 6. The CDR3 length is 12 residues. The CDR3 sequence is CSVPDRSETQYF. Here the CDR3 DNA reads TGCAGCGTACCGGACAGGTCGGAGACCCAGTACTTC.

CDR3 protein: CASSQDAPDRDSGANVLTF. The CDR3 DNA follows: TGTGCCAGCAGCCAAGATGCGCCTGACAGGGACTCTGGGGCCAACGTCCTGACTTTC. The chain recombines TRBV4-2 with TRBJ2-6; TRBD1 matches at 7 bases. V trimming: 0 bases; J trimming: 0 bases; junction bases outside the gene matches: 8. From germline, CDR1 is LGHNA and CDR2 YNFKEQ. CDR3 length equals 19 residues.

The J gene is TRBJ1-1, the V gene TRBV12-3 or TRBV12-4; D is uncertain. The CDR3 loop spans 15 amino acids. V lost 6 bases, J lost 1 base, and 15 bases lay in between. In nucleotides, the CDR3 is TGTGCCAGCAGCTCCCGGCCACGGGGGAACACTGAAGCTTTCTTT. This codes for CASSSRPRGNTEAFF.

The rearrangement uses TRBV9 and TRBJ1-2; the D is unclear. CDR1 is SGDLS and CDR2 is YYNGEE in the germline V gene. V was cut by 0 bases and J by 2 bases, with 8 bases left in between. The CDR3 is 14 amino acids. DNA for the CDR3: TGTGCCAGCAGCGTAGCTGCACCCAACTATGGCTACACCTTC. This translates into CASSVAAPNYGYTF.